The rows below give T cell receptor beta chains drawn from one sample of a study of response to subunit inactivated influenza vaccine. Each CDR3 protein gets one entry after TCRdb re-called the RT-PCR reads with MiXCR. This sample yields roughly 570,000 distinct CDR3 sequences, of which 10% to 15% are seen a single time; 10% to 15% belongs to the top ten. The sample consisted of PBMCs from blood, taken 40 to 50 days after vaccination. The receptors shown here come from a man aged 50 or older who received an inactivated influenza vaccine. The CDR3 runs from the conserved cysteine through the conserved F or W. D genes are given only for firm matches. Clone size is not always given. Where it is, it says once, few, many or a class for expanded clones.

j_call | v_call | clone_size | d_call | cdr3_aa | cdr3_nt
TRBJ2-3 | TRBV27 | NA | TRBD2 | CASSSTSGRINTQYF | TGTGCCAGCAGTTCAACTAGCGGGAGGATAAATACGCAGTATTTT
TRBJ2-1 | TRBV7-8 | few | TRBD1 | CASSFARQGSNEQFF | TGTGCCAGCAGTTTTGCTCGACAGGGAAGTAATGAGCAGTTCTTC
TRBJ2-3 | TRBV20-1 | NA | NA | CSARTGASTDTQYF | TGCAGTGCTAGAACGGGGGCCTCCACAGATACGCAGTATTTT
TRBJ2-2 | TRBV29-1 | NA | TRBD2 | CSVVVTSLPGELFF | TGCAGCGTTGTTGTGACTAGCCTACCCGGGGAGCTGTTTTTT
TRBJ2-7 | TRBV10-2 | NA | TRBD2 | CASRGTSLPEQYF | TGCGCCAGCCGCGGGACTAGTCTTCCCGAGCAGTACTTC
TRBJ1-6 | TRBV20-1 | NA | TRBD1 | CSARDPDRHNSPLHF | TGCAGTGCTAGAGATCCGGACAGGCATAATTCACCCCTCCACTTT
TRBJ1-1 | TRBV7-9 | NA | NA | CASSQGPTNTEAFF | TGTGCCAGCAGCCAAGGGCCCACCAACACTGAAGCTTTCTTT
TRBJ2-7 | TRBV6-1 | few | TRBD1 | CASKERGRTYEQYF | TGTGCCAGCAAGGAGAGGGGGCGTACCTACGAGCAGTACTTC
TRBJ2-5 | TRBV29-1 | few | NA | CSAEPPAARETQYF | TGCAGCGCTGAACCCCCGGCAGCGAGGGAGACCCAGTACTTC
TRBJ1-4 | TRBV11-2 | NA | NA | CASSLGGSEKLFF | TGTGCCAGCAGTTTAGGGGGGAGTGAAAAACTGTTTTTT
TRBJ1-1 | TRBV4-3 | few | TRBD1 | CASRAGQLFTEAFF | TGCGCCAGCAGAGCGGGACAGCTGTTCACTGAAGCTTTCTTT
TRBJ2-1 | TRBV12-3/TRBV12-4 | few | NA | CASSPQGRYNEQFF | TGTGCCAGCAGTCCCCAGGGGAGATATAATGAGCAGTTCTTC
TRBJ1-2 | TRBV28 | NA | NA | CASITVEGRDVSNYGYTF | TGTGCCAGCATCACCGTAGAGGGGCGGGACGTCTCTAACTATGGCTACACCTTC
TRBJ2-1 | TRBV3-1 | NA | TRBD1 | CASSSTGQGARNEQFF | TGTGCCAGCAGTAGCACGGGACAGGGGGCAAGGAATGAGCAGTTCTTC
TRBJ2-1 | TRBV11-2 | NA | TRBD2 | CASRPPGLFTHEQFF | TGTGCCAGCAGGCCACCGGGACTATTTACCCATGAGCAGTTCTTC
TRBJ2-6 | TRBV6-5 | NA | NA | CASSYSRDRSSGANVLTF | TGTGCCAGCAGTTACTCTCGGGACCGAAGCTCTGGGGCCAACGTCCTGACTTTC
TRBJ2-1 | TRBV29-1 | many | TRBD2 | CSVGGLAGGGSYNEQFF | TGCAGCGTTGGTGGACTAGCGGGAGGTGGTTCCTACAATGAGCAGTTCTTC
TRBJ1-2 | TRBV12-3/TRBV12-4 | few | TRBD1 | CASSSRSGQGAEGGYTF | TGTGCCAGCAGTTCCCGCTCCGGACAGGGGGCTGAGGGTGGCTACACCTTC
TRBJ2-2 | TRBV3-1 | NA | NA | CASSQPQFTGELFF | TGTGCCAGCAGCCAGCCTCAGTTCACCGGGGAGCTGTTTTTT
TRBJ1-6 | TRBV20-1 | many | NA | CSAPEGDSPLHF | TGCAGTGCTCCCGAGGGGGACTCACCCCTCCACTTT
TRBJ2-7 | TRBV20-1 | NA | TRBD1 | CSAFIGGRGTGDYEQYF | TGCAGTGCCTTCATAGGGGGGCGCGGGACAGGGGACTACGAGCAGTACTTC
TRBJ2-7 | TRBV3-1 | NA | TRBD1 | CASSPGDRVYEQYF | TGTGCCAGCAGCCCCGGAGACAGGGTTTACGAGCAGTACTTC
TRBJ1-5 | TRBV28 | few | NA | CASSLSPGGQPQHF | TGTGCCAGCAGTTTATCCCCGGGTGGCCAGCCCCAGCATTTT
TRBJ2-7 | TRBV29-1 | NA | NA | CSVEEADVGPWGEQYF | TGCAGCGTTGAAGAGGCGGATGTGGGACCCTGGGGCGAGCAGTACTTC
TRBJ1-2 | TRBV13 | NA | TRBD1 | CASSLQGAYGTSGGYTF | TGTGCCAGCAGCTTACAGGGGGCCTACGGGACATCGGGCGGCTACACCTTC
TRBJ2-1 | TRBV29-1 | few | NA | CSVELTSSYNEQFF | TGCAGCGTTGAATTGACTTCGTCCTACAATGAGCAGTTCTTC
TRBJ2-7 | TRBV4-2 | few | TRBD2 | CASSQDWTSKSGKQYF | TGTGCCAGCAGCCAAGATTGGACTAGCAAGTCCGGCAAGCAGTACTTC
TRBJ2-1 | TRBV7-9 | few | NA | CASSPLGPALGEQFF | TGTGCCAGCAGCCCCCTCGGACCTGCCTTGGGTGAGCAGTTCTTC
TRBJ2-7 | TRBV9 | few | NA | CASSVDPQKYEQYF | TGTGCCAGCAGCGTAGATCCCCAAAAGTACGAGCAGTACTTC
TRBJ2-1 | TRBV29-1 | NA | TRBD2 | CSVLRGLAGGGQFF | TGCAGCGTCCTGCGAGGCCTAGCGGGAGGGGGGCAGTTCTTC
TRBJ2-7 | TRBV28 | once | TRBD2 | CASIKGGRGEQYF | TGTGCCAGCATCAAGGGAGGGAGAGGCGAGCAGTACTTC
TRBJ2-5 | TRBV7-7 | NA | NA | CASSERSGETQYF | TGTGCTAGCAGCGAAAGGAGCGGGGAGACCCAGTACTTC
TRBJ1-1 | TRBV13 | NA | TRBD1 | CASSLAQGDTEAFF | TGTGCCAGCAGCTTAGCTCAGGGGGACACTGAAGCTTTCTTT
TRBJ2-5 | TRBV11-2 | few | NA | CASSREGFGETQYF | TGTGCCAGCAGCCGAGAGGGGTTTGGCGAGACCCAGTACTTC
TRBJ2-3 | TRBV6-2/TRBV6-3 | NA | TRBD2 | CASSYSLAVTDTQYF | TGTGCCAGCAGTTACTCCCTAGCGGTCACAGATACGCAGTATTTT
TRBJ2-3 | TRBV20-1 | few | TRBD2 | CSAAGTSGGMAQYF | TGCAGTGCTGCCGGGACTAGCGGGGGAATGGCGCAGTATTTT
TRBJ2-5 | TRBV7-2 | NA | TRBD2 | CASSTGTSRETQYF | TGTGCCAGCAGCACCGGGACTAGTCGGGAGACCCAGTACTTC
TRBJ2-1 | TRBV20-1 | few | NA | CSAWKDYPRVGEQFF | TGCAGTGCTTGGAAGGACTACCCCCGAGTTGGTGAGCAGTTCTTC
TRBJ2-7 | TRBV5-6 | many | NA | CASSSRGHSSYEQYF | TGTGCCAGCAGTTCCCGGGGGCACAGCTCCTACGAGCAGTACTTC
TRBJ2-7 | TRBV6-5 | NA | NA | CASSYHRPGMEYVQYF | TGTGCCAGCAGTTACCATCGTCCAGGGATGGAGTACGTGCAGTACTTC